The 28 T cell receptor beta chains given below trace back to one sample, sequenced in a study of T-cell reconstitution after alpha-beta-depleted transplantation in children. This sample's TCRbeta library carried unique molecular identifier barcodes. A single record per CDR3 protein comes from TCRdb applying MiXCR to the PCR reads. This sample has hundreds of thousands of distinct CDR3 sequences, with roughly 15% found just once. Material: PBMCs, mostly from graft donor cells, obtained 360 days after TCRalphabeta/CD19-depleted stem cell transplant. These receptors were obtained from a boy under three years old who had a stem cell transplant for Wiskott-Aldrich syndrome, so the T cells may come from the graft donor.

CDR3 bases: TGTGCCAGGAGCGGGGGGAGCTCCTACAATGAGCAGTTCTTC. As protein: CARSGGSSYNEQFF. The chain has TRBV11-1 and TRBJ2-1, with 9 nucleotides matching TRBD2. V shed 9 bases, J shed 0 bases, and the junction held 3 bases outside the gene matches. The CDR3 sequence is 14 residues long. The germline CDR1 and CDR2 sequences are SGHAT and FQDESV (reference sequence).

As concerns this clonotype: The junction and the germline gene differ at one end; a read error may be behind it. This chain joins TRBV24-1 and TRBJ2-1, with 13 positions matching TRBD2. Germline values: CDR1 KGHDR, CDR2 SFDVKD. The CDR3 has 16 amino acids. CDR3 DNA sequence: TGTGCCACCGGTGACCGAACTAGCGGGAGGGCCGGTGAGCAGTTCTTC. Translating it yields CATGDRTSGRAGEQFF.

CDR3 in DNA: TGTGCCAGCAGGACAGGGAAGACGGAGACCCAGTACTTC. It yields the protein CASRTGKTETQYF. The V call is TRBV25-1, the J call TRBJ2-5; 7 bases match TRBD1. This CDR3 has 13 amino acids. The V segment lost 6 bases and the J segment 5 bases; nucleotides outside the gene matches: 6. The germline V gene has CDR1 MGHDK and CDR2 SYGVNS.

Only a few counts were recorded for this clonotype. This sequence joins TRBV29-1 and TRBJ2-2; 8 bases fit TRBD1. The germline V gene encodes CDR1 SQVTM and CDR2 ANQGSEA. This CDR3 is built from 14 residues. V lost 4 bases, J lost 7 bases, and 8 bases stayed unmatched. CDR3 protein: CSVVLQGEGGELFF. The CDR3 coding sequence is TGCAGCGTTGTTCTACAGGGGGAAGGCGGGGAGCTGTTTTTT.

V gene TRBV7-9 combines with J gene TRBJ1-5, with D uncertain. Germline loops: CDR1 SEHNR, CDR2 FQNEAQ (reference sequence). Trimming cost V 5 bases and J 4 bases, with 12 bases left between them. The CDR3 contains 14 residues. This chain's CDR3 is CASSAENFNQPQHF. In DNA, the CDR3 is TGTGCCAGCAGCGCGGAGAATTTTAATCAGCCCCAGCATTTT.

This clonotype came up once. The chain is built from TRBV6-2 or TRBV6-3 and TRBJ2-1, with a weak D call TRBD2 (7 bases). Trimming pared 7 bases from V and 4 bases from J, leaving 20 bases between. Germline-derived CDR1 and CDR2 are MNHEY and SVGEGT. The CDR3 totals 16 residues. The CDR3 region is CASTYPPGGRYNEQFF. CDR3 bases: TGTGCCAGCACCTACCCCCCGGGGGGCCGTTACAATGAGCAGTTCTTC.

Many counts were recorded for this clonotype. This chain uses TRBV29-1 with TRBJ2-3; possible D gene TRBD1, 6 bases. V lost 4 bases, J lost 3 bases, and 20 bases lay in between. The CDR3 runs to 16 residues. CDR1 is SQVTM, CDR2 ANQGSEA, per germline. The CDR3 loop is CSVVGLVTGSTDTQYF. The CDR3 DNA sequence: TGCAGCGTTGTGGGGCTCGTGACAGGATCAACAGATACGCAGTATTTT.

This clonotype was seen more than once but under ten times. The chain uses TRBV15 and TRBJ2-1; TRBD2 is a possible D gene (5 bases). Looked up from germline, CDR1 is LNHNV and CDR2 is YYDKDF (reference sequence). CDR3 length equals 16 residues. Trimming shortened V by 0 bases and J by 4 bases, and 13 bases separated the two germline ends. The CDR3 region has the DNA TGTGCCACCAGCAGAGATCTAGCCGAAGCATACAATGAGCAGTTCTTC. It encodes CATSRDLAEAYNEQFF.

This clonotype was counted only a few times. The chain employs TRBV13 and TRBJ2-1; D ambiguous. CDR1 PRHDT and CDR2 FYEKMQ come from the germline V gene (reference sequence). Trimming pared 7 bases from V and 1 base from J, leaving 14 bases between. The CDR3 loop spans 15 amino acids. In DNA form, the CDR3 reads TGTGCCAGCATTAACCGAATGGGATCCTACAATGAGCAGTTCTTC. Encoded protein: CASINRMGSYNEQFF.

This clonotype was seen a handful of times. The chain recombines TRBV27 with TRBJ2-1; D is perhaps TRBD1 or TRBD2 (5 bases each). Looked up from germline, CDR1 is MNHEY and CDR2 is SMNVEV (reference sequence). V lost 0 bases to trimming and J lost 3 bases, with 15 bases between them. This CDR3 is built from 17 residues. The DNA of the CDR3 is TGTGCCAGCAGTTTATCGGCCATCGGGGCTCTCTACAATGAGCAGTTCTTC. It encodes CASSLSAIGALYNEQFF.

This clonotype has ten or more counts. The chain joins TRBV5-1 to TRBJ2-3, with D tentatively TRBD2 (5 bases). This CDR3 is built from 14 residues. With 4 bases removed from V and 0 bases from J, the gap between germline ends came to 9 bases. Per germline, CDR1 SGHRS and CDR2 YFSETQ. The CDR3 spells CASSPRTSTDTQYF. As DNA, the CDR3 is TGCGCCAGCAGCCCCCGGACTAGCACAGATACGCAGTATTTT.

This clonotype was recorded a few times. V gene TRBV27 combines with J gene TRBJ2-3; the D gene is possibly TRBD1 (6 bases). This CDR3 is built from 16 residues. Germline values: CDR1 MNHEY, CDR2 SMNVEV (reference sequence). The ends were cut back, 5 bases at V and 2 bases at J, with 17 bases in the middle. CDR3 bases: TGTGCCAGCAGTCCAGGGGTCAGACTTTCCACAGATACGCAGTATTTT. Translation: CASSPGVRLSTDTQYF.

The table lists this clonotype with many counts. The J gene is TRBJ2-3, the V gene TRBV12-3 or TRBV12-4, with TRBD1 matching over 12 bases. The V and J ends lost 4 bases and 3 bases, in that order; junction bases with no gene match: 2. The CDR3 has 15 amino acids. CDR3 in amino acids: CASSWDRGLTDTQYF. CDR3 sequence (DNA): TGTGCCAGCAGTTGGGACAGGGGGCTAACAGATACGCAGTATTTT.

This clonotype has only a few counts. V gene TRBV24-1 combines with J gene TRBJ2-1; D is uncertain. Germline lookup yields CDR1 KGHDR and CDR2 SFDVKD. V lost 9 bases and J 7 bases, leaving 9 bases between the germline ends. This CDR3 contains 11 residues. The DNA of the CDR3 is TGTGCCACCCGGACCCAGAATGAGCAGTTCTTC. This translates into CATRTQNEQFF.

The chain recombines TRBV25-1 with TRBJ2-1; 10 bases are shared with TRBD2. Per germline, CDR1 MGHDK and CDR2 SYGVNS. The CDR3 length is 13 residues. The junction had 6 bases not matched to a gene; V was cut back by 9 bases and J by 7 bases. In nucleotides, the CDR3 is TGTGCCAGTTCTAGCGGGAGAAAAAATGAGCAGTTCTTC. Encoded protein: CASSSGRKNEQFF.

J is TRBJ2-1 and V is TRBV6-1, with 7 bases that match TRBD2. Germline-derived CDR1 and CDR2 are MNHNS and SASEGT. The CDR3 is 19 residues long. Losses at the gene ends were 6 bases for V and 4 bases for J; bases not matched to a gene: 21. The CDR3 spells CASRAGVAGSKYHYNEQFF. The CDR3 DNA sequence: TGTGCCAGCAGGGCGGGGGTGGCGGGGAGTAAGTACCATTACAATGAGCAGTTCTTC.

V gene TRBV5-1 combines with J gene TRBJ2-2; TRBD1 might be the D (5 bases). The CDR3 consists of 15 residues. The V end lost 1 base, the J end lost 6 bases, and 13 bases lay between the germline ends. CDR1 SGHRS and CDR2 YFSETQ come from the germline V gene. In DNA form, the CDR3 reads TGCGCCAGCAGCTTGTTCAGGGATAACGCCGGGGAGCTGTTTTTT. Protein sequence: CASSLFRDNAGELFF.

The rearrangement links TRBV27 to TRBJ1-6; D is possibly TRBD1 (5 bases). V lost 5 bases to trimming and J lost 7 bases, with 12 bases between them. CDR3 length equals 14 residues. Germline V gene lookup returns CDR1 MNHEY and CDR2 SMNVEV (reference sequence). This chain's CDR3 is CASSGETGNSPLHF. CDR3 sequence (DNA): TGTGCCAGCAGTGGGGAAACAGGAAATTCACCCCTCCACTTT.

This clonotype was seen repeatedly, ten times or more. The chain carries TRBV9 and TRBJ2-7; possibly TRBD1 for D (7 bases). This CDR3 region has 14 residues. Trimming left V 1 base short and J 2 bases short, with 10 bases between. CDR1 is SGDLS and CDR2 is YYNGEE in the germline V gene. CDR3 sequence (DNA): TGTGCCAGCAGCGTATCAGGGGGGCCCTACGAGCAGTACTTC. The encoded protein is CASSVSGGPYEQYF.

The chain recombines TRBV5-1 with TRBJ2-5; TRBD2 aligns across 8 bases. Germline CDR1 and CDR2: SGHRS and YFSETQ. This CDR3 has 14 amino acids. V lost 7 bases, J lost 5 bases, and 10 bases stayed unmatched. CDR3 residues: CASAERGQGETQYF. The CDR3 coding sequence is TGCGCCAGCGCGGAGCGGGGGCAGGGGGAGACCCAGTACTTC.

This sequence joins TRBV12-3 or TRBV12-4 and TRBJ2-2; D is uncertain. Trimming cost V 3 bases and J 7 bases, with 6 bases left between them. This CDR3 comprises 12 residues. The CDR3: CASSLWGGELFF. For the CDR3, the DNA is TGTGCCAGCAGTTTGTGGGGCGGGGAGCTGTTTTTT.

The rearrangement uses TRBV19 and TRBJ2-7, with D unresolved. Trimming took off 3 bases at V and 1 base at J, with 16 bases between the two ends. Germline CDR1 and CDR2: LNHDA and SQIVND (reference sequence). This CDR3 contains 16 residues. The CDR3 nucleotides are TGTGCCAGTAGTATTAACGGCGTCGCACTGTCCTACGAGCAGTACTTC. It codes for CASSINGVALSYEQYF.

This chain links TRBV5-1 with TRBJ2-7, with D unclear. The V gene lost 4 bases and the J gene lost 5 bases, with 22 bases spanning the gap. The CDR3 spans 16 residues. The germline V gene has CDR1 SGHRS and CDR2 YFSETQ. CDR3 sequence: CASSRDRRVSYDEQYF. The CDR3 DNA follows: TGCGCCAGCAGCCGTGACCGCCGTGTATCCTACGACGAGCAGTACTTC.

This chain uses TRBV9 with TRBJ2-1; D possibly matches TRBD1 or TRBD2 (5 bases each). The CDR3 extends over 14 amino acids. Germline V lookup: CDR1 SGDLS, CDR2 YYNGEE. The V gene lost 2 bases and the J gene lost 2 bases, with 8 bases spanning the gap. The CDR3 region is CASSVGRAYNEQFF. Written as DNA, the CDR3 is TGTGCCAGCAGCGTGGGACGGGCCTACAATGAGCAGTTCTTC.

The sample holds many counts of this clonotype. This sequence joins TRBV10-3 and TRBJ2-7, with no clear D. Germline values: CDR1 ENHRY, CDR2 SYGVKD. The V end lost 10 bases, the J end lost 2 bases, and 15 bases lay between the germline ends. This CDR3 spans 13 amino acids. CDR3 loop: CATKADGTYEQYF. CDR3 DNA: TGTGCCACCAAGGCAGACGGAACCTACGAGCAGTACTTC.

The sample holds a few counts of this clonotype. The DNA for the CDR3 is TGTGCCAGCGCCGTTCCAGAGGGGAATGAGCAGTTCTTC. Protein sequence: CASAVPEGNEQFF. The V call is TRBV12-3 or TRBV12-4, the J call TRBJ2-1; D is possibly TRBD1 or TRBD2 (5 bases each). The length of the CDR3 is 13 residues. Trimming took 8 bases from V and 7 from J, leaving 15 bases between them.

This clonotype was detected only a few times. The V gene is TRBV20-1, the J gene TRBJ1-2; maybe TRBD1 (5 bases). This CDR3 region has 12 residues. Looked up from germline, CDR1 is DFQATT and CDR2 is SNEGSKA (reference sequence). V lost 5 bases to trimming and J lost 1 base, with 8 bases between them. In DNA form, the CDR3 reads TGCAGTGCTTTGACAGTTAACTATGGCTACACCTTC. It translates to CSALTVNYGYTF.

This chain links TRBV4-2 with TRBJ2-2; D is undetermined. CDR1 LGHNA and CDR2 YNFKEQ come from the germline V gene. Trimming removed 0 bases at V and 6 bases at J, with 8 bases between. The CDR3 is 14 amino acids. This chain's CDR3 is CASSQDRRSGELFF. The CDR3, as DNA: TGTGCCAGCAGCCAAGACAGAAGGTCCGGGGAGCTGTTTTTT.